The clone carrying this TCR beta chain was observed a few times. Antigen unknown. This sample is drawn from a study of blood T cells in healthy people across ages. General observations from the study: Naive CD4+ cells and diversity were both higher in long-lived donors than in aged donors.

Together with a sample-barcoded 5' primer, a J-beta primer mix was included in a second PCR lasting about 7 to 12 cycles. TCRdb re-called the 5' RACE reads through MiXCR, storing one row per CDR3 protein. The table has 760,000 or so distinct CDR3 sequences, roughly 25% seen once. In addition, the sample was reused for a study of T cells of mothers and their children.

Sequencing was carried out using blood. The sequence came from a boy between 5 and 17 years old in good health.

As DNA, the CDR3 is TGTGCCAGCAGTCCCCAAACTAGCGAATACTATGAAAAACTGTTTTTT. As protein: CASSPQTSEYYEKLFF. V gene TRBV25-1 combines with J gene TRBJ1-4, with unresolved D. The CDR3 runs to 16 residues. V lost 5 bases to trimming and J lost 6 bases, with 19 bases between them. CDR1 and CDR2 from the germline V gene are MGHDK and SYGVNS.